The subject of this entry is one T cell receptor (beta chain). Per germline, CDR1 SGHTA and CDR2 FQGNSA. This CDR3 has 16 amino acids. V lost 5 bases to trimming and J lost 7 bases; unmatched junction nucleotides: 12. This record belongs to a study of blood T cell repertoires in COVID-19. At the level of the study: Sample material is recorded as cDNA or gDNA derived from T cells, B-cell-depleted T cells, or PBMCs.

Libraries were prepared by immunoSEQ multiplex PCR; TCRdb keeps only in-frame clonotypes and omits some of them. The sample has about 280,000 clones, 65% to 90% seen once. This clonotype was obtained from a man in his forties or fifties with active or convalescent COVID-19. What was sequenced was peripheral blood. V usage is TRBV7-2 and J usage is TRBJ2-2; 8 nucleotides agree with TRBD2. The CDR3 here is CASSLLAGTPRGELFF. The CDR3 bases are TGTGCCAGCAGCCTGCTAGCGGGCACGCCCCGCGGGGAGCTGTTTTTT.